These T cell receptor beta chains were read from a single sample in a study of T cell repertoires in cytomegalovirus infection. TCRdb recomputed calls from the reads with MiXCR, one row per CDR3 protein. The repertoire holds approximately 140,000 distinct CDR3 sequences, with under 8.5% as singletons. Sequences were obtained from PBMCs. These receptor sequences come from a human donor in good health (CMV status not recorded). Some clones in this sample may be carry-over from other donors' samples. Both conserved end residues are part of each CDR3. Fields, in order: V gene, clone size, D gene, J gene, CDR3 protein, CDR3 DNA. D genes are given only for firm matches. A row's size may be missing; if present it is once, few, many or a size class.

TRBV6-8	NA	TRBD2	TRBJ2-2	CATGRASGGRNTGELFF	TGTGCCACCGGAAGGGCTAGCGGGGGCCGTAACACCGGGGAGCTGTTTTTT
TRBV5-6	few	NA	TRBJ1-2	CASSSELKRDNYGYTF	TGTGCCAGCAGCTCCGAACTGAAAAGGGACAACTATGGCTACACCTTC
TRBV7-2	many	NA	TRBJ1-5	CASSLDGGLSDQPQHF	TGTGCCAGCAGCTTAGACGGCGGCCTTAGCGATCAGCCCCAGCATTTT
TRBV11-2	many	TRBD2	TRBJ2-4	CASTPSGGNIQYF	TGTGCCAGCACCCCGAGCGGGGGGAACATTCAGTACTTC
TRBV9	many	NA	TRBJ1-5	CASSVAGNQPQHF	TGTGCCAGCAGCGTGGCTGGCAATCAGCCCCAGCATTTT
TRBV29-1	many	NA	TRBJ1-1	CSAGLSRHEAFF	TGCAGCGCGGGTCTAAGCCGCCATGAAGCTTTCTTT
TRBV29-1	many	NA	TRBJ2-7	CSVSRDGGSYEQYF	TGCAGCGTATCCCGGGACGGGGGCTCCTACGAGCAGTACTTC
TRBV6-6	many	NA	TRBJ1-2	CASSYDSYGYTF	TGTGCCAGCAGTTATGACAGCTATGGCTACACCTTC
TRBV2	many	NA	TRBJ1-1	CASSGAGGETEAFF	TGTGCCAGCAGTGGCGCGGGGGGAGAAACTGAAGCTTTCTTT
TRBV20-1	few	TRBD2	TRBJ2-3	CSAQTSGGSTDTQYF	TGCAGTGCTCAGACTAGCGGGGGATCGACAGATACGCAGTATTTT